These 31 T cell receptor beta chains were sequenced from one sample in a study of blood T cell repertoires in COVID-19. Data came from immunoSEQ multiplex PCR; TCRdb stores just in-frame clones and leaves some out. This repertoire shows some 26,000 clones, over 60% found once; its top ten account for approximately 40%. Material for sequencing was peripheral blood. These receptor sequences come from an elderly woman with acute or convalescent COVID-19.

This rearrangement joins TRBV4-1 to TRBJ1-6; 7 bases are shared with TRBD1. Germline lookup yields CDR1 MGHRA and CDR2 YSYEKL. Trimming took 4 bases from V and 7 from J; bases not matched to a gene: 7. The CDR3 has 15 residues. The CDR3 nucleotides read TGCGCCAGCAGCCTCCGACAGGGTGAGAATTCACCCCTCCACTTT. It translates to CASSLRQGENSPLHF.

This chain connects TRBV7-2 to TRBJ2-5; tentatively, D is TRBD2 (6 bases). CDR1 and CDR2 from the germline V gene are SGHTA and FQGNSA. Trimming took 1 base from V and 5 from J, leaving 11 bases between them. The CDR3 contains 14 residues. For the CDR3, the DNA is TGTGCCAGCAGCTTAGGAGGGGCGGGGGAGACCCAGTACTTC. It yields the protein CASSLGGAGETQYF.

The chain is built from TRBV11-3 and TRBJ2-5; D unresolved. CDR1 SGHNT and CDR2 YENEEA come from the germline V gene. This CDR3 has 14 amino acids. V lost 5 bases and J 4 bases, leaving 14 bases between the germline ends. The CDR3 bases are TGTGCCAGCAGCACCGGGTGGCCCGGAGAGACCCAGTACTTC. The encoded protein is CASSTGWPGETQYF.

For the CDR3, the DNA is TGTGCCAGTAGTAACCCCGGGAACAGGGGACACGAGCAGTACTTC. Its translation is CASSNPGNRGHEQYF. The gene calls are TRBV19 and TRBJ2-7; TRBD1 aligns across 7 bases. CDR1 is LNHDA and CDR2 is SQIVND in the germline V gene (reference sequence). V was clipped by 4 bases and J by 5 bases; unmatched bases: 11. The CDR3 runs 15 residues. The full variable domain, its missing parts supplied by reference TRBV19 and TRBJ2-7, is DGGITQSPKYLFRKEGQNVTLSCEQNLNHDAMYWYRQDPGQGLRLIYYSQIVNDFQKGDIAEGYSVSREKKESFPLTVTSAQKNPTAFYLCASSNPGNRGHEQYFGPGTRLTVT.

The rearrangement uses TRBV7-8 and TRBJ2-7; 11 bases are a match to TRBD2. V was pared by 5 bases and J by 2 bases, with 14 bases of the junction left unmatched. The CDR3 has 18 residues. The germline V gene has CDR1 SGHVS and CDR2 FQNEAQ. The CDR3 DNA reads TGTGCCAGCAGCAAGGGAATAGCGGGAGGGCCAAGGCCCTACGAGCAGTACTTC. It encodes CASSKGIAGGPRPYEQYF.

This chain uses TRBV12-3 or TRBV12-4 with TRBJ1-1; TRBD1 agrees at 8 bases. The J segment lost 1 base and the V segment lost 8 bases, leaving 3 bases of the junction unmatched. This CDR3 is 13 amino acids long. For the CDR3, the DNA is TGTGCCAGCGCGACAGGGGAGAACACTGAAGCTTTCTTT. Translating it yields CASATGENTEAFF.

CDR3 in DNA: TGTGCCAGCAGTGAGCGGGACGGATTCTACGAGCAGTACTTC. Amino acid sequence: CASSERDGFYEQYF. This sequence joins TRBV6-1 and TRBJ2-7; perhaps TRBD2 as D (6 bases). Germline V gene lookup returns CDR1 MNHNS and CDR2 SASEGT. Trimming stripped 3 bases from V and 3 bases from J, with 12 bases between. This CDR3 has 14 amino acids.

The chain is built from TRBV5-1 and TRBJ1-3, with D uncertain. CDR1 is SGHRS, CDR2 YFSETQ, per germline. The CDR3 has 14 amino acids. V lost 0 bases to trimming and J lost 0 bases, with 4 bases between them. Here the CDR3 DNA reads TGCGCCAGCAGCTTGGAACTCTCTGGAAACACCATATATTTT. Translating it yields CASSLELSGNTIYF.

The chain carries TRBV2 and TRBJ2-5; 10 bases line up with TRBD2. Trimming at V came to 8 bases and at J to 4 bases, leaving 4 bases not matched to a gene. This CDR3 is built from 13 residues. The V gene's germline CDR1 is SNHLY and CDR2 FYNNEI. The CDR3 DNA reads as TGTGCCAGCGAGAGCGGGGGGGCAGAGACCCAGTACTTC. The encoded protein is CASESGGAETQYF.

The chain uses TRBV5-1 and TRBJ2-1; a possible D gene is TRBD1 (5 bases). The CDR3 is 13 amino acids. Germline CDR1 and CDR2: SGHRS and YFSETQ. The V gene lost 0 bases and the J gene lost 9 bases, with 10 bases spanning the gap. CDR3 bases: TGCGCCAGCAGCTTGGAAGGGGCAAGTGAGCAGTTCTTC. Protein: CASSLEGASEQFF.

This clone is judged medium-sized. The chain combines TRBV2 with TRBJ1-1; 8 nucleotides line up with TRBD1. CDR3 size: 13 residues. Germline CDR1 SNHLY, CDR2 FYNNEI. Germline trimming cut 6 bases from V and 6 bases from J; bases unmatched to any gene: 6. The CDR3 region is CASRGQGRSEAFF. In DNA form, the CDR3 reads TGTGCCAGCAGAGGACAGGGCCGTTCTGAAGCTTTCTTT. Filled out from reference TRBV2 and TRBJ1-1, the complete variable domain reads EPEVTQTPSHQVTQMGQEVILRCVPISNHLYFYWYRQILGQKVEFLVSFYNNEISEKSEIFDDQFSVERPDGSNFTLKIRSTKLEDSAMYFCASRGQGRSEAFFGQGTRLTVV.

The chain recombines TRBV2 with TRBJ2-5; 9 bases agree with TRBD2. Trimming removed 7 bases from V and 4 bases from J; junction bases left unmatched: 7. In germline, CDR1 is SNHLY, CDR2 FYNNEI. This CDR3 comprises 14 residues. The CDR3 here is CASMTSGVRETQYF. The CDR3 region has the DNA TGTGCCAGCATGACTAGCGGAGTTCGAGAGACCCAGTACTTC. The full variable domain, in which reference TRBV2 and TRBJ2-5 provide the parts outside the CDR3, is EPEVTQTPSHQVTQMGQEVILRCVPISNHLYFYWYRQILGQKVEFLVSFYNNEISEKSEIFDDQFSVERPDGSNFTLKIRSTKLEDSAMYFCASMTSGVRETQYFGPGTRLLVL.

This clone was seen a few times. This chain's CDR3 is CASSVRDNSPGELFF. CDR3 nucleotide sequence: TGTGCCAGCAGCGTAAGGGACAACAGTCCCGGGGAGCTGTTTTTT. This chain links TRBV9 with TRBJ2-2; tentatively, D is TRBD1 (6 bases). Trimming took 1 base from V and 6 from J, leaving 13 bases between them. Germline V gene lookup returns CDR1 SGDLS and CDR2 YYNGEE. The CDR3 has 15 residues. Complete variable domain (other parts from reference TRBV9 and TRBJ2-2): DSGVTQTPKHLITATGQRVTLRCSPRSGDLSVYWYQQSLDQGLQFLIQYYNGEERAKGNILERFSAQQFPDLHSELNLSSLELGDSALYFCASSVRDNSPGELFFGEGSRLTVL.

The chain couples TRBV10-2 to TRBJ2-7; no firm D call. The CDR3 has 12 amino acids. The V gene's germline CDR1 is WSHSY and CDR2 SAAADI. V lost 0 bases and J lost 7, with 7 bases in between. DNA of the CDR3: TGCGCCAGCAGTGAGTCTTCCCTGGAGCAGTACTTC. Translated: CASSESSLEQYF.

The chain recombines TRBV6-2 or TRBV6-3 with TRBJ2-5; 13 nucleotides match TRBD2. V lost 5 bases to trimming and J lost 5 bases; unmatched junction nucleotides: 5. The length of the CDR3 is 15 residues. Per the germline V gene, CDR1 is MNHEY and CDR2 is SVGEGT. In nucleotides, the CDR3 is TGTGCCAGCAGTACTGGGACTAGCGGGAAGGAGACCCAGTACTTC. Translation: CASSTGTSGKETQYF.

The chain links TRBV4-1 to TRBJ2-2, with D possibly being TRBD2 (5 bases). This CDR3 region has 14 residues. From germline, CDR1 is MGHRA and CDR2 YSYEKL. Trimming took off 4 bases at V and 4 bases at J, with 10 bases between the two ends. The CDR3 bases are TGCGCCAGCAGCCGAGCGGAACTCACCGGGGAGCTGTTTTTT. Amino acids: CASSRAELTGELFF.

In DNA form, the CDR3 reads TGTGCCAGCAGCTCTAAAGTGAGGGCCCACGAGAACACAGATACGCAGTATTTT. Protein product: CASSSKVRAHENTDTQYF. The chain couples TRBV5-4 to TRBJ2-3; tentative D call: TRBD2 (5 bases). CDR3 size: 18 residues. Per the germline V gene, CDR1 is SGHNT and CDR2 is YYREEE (reference sequence). The V gene lost 3 bases and the J gene lost 2 bases, with 22 bases spanning the gap.

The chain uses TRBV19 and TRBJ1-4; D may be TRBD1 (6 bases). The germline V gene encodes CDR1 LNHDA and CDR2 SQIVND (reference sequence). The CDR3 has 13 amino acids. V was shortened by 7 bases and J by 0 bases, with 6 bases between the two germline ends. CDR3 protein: CASKGATNEKLFF. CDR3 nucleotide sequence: TGTGCCAGTAAGGGGGCAACTAATGAAAAACTGTTTTTT.

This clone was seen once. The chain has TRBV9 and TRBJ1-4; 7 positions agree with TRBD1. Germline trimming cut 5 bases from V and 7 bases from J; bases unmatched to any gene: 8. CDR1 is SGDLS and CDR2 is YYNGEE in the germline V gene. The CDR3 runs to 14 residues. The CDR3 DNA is TGTGCCAGCAGTTCAGGGGGTATTGGTGAAAAACTGTTTTTT. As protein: CASSSGGIGEKLFF.

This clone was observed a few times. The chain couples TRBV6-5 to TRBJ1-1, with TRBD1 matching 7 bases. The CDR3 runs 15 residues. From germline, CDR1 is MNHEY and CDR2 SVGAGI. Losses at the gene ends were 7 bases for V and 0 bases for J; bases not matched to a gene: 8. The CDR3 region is CASKDRNLLNTEAFF. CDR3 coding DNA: TGTGCCAGCAAGGACAGGAATCTCCTGAACACTGAAGCTTTCTTT.

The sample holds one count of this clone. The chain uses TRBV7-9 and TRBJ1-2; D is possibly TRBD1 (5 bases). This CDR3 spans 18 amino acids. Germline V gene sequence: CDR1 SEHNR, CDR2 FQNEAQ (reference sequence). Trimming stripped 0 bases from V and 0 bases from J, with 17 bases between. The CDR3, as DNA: TGTGCCAGCAGCTTAGCTACCGGAGGGGTTGGACCTAACTATGGCTACACCTTC. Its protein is CASSLATGGVGPNYGYTF.

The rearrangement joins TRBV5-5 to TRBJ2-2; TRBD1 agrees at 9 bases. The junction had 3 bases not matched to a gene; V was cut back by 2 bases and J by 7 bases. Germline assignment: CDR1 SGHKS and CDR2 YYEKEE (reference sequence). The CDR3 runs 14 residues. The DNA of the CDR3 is TGTGCCAGCAGCTTAGGACAGGGGATCGGGGAGCTGTTTTTT. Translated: CASSLGQGIGELFF.

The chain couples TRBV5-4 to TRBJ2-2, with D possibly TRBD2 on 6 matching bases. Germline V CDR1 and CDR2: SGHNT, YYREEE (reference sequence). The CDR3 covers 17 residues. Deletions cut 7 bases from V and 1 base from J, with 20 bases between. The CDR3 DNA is TGTGCCAGCGGGAGGAGGGAAAGCGTACTGAACACCGGGGAGCTGTTTTTT. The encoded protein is CASGRRESVLNTGELFF.

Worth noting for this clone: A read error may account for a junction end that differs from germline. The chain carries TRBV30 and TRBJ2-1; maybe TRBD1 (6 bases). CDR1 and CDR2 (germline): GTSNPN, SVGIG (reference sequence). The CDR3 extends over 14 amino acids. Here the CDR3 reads CAWSVSGARGYKVF. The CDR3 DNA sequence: TGTGCCTGGAGTGTGAGCGGAGCGAGGGGGTACAAGGTCTTC.

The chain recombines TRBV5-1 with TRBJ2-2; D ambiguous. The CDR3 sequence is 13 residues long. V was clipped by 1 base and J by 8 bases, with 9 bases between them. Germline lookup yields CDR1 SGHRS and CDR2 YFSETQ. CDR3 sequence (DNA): TGCGCCAGCAGCTTGATCCGCACTGGGGAGCTGTTTTTT. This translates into CASSLIRTGELFF.

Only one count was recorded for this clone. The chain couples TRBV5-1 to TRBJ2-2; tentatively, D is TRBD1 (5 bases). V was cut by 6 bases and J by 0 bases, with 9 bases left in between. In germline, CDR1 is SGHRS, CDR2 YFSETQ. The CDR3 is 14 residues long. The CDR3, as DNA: TGCGCCAGCACGACAGACTCGAACACCGGGGAGCTGTTTTTT. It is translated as CASTTDSNTGELFF.

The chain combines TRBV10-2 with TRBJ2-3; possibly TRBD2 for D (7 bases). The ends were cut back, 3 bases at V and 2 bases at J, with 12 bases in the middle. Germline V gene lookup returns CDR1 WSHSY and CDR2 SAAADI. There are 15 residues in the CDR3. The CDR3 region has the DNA TGCGCCAGCAGTGATAGGGGGGGGCCCACAGATACGCAGTATTTT. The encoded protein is CASSDRGGPTDTQYF.

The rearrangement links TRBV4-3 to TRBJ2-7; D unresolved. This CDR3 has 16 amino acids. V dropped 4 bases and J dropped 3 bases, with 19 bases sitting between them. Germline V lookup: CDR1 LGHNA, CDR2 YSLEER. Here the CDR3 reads CASSPDGRLPSYEQYF. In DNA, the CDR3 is TGCGCCAGCAGCCCGGATGGAAGGTTACCTAGCTACGAGCAGTACTTC.

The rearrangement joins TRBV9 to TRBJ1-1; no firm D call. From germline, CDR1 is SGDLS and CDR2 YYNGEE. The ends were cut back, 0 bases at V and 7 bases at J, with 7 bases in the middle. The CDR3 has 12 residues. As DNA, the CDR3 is TGTGCCAGCAGCGTAGCAAACGGTGAAGCTTTCTTT. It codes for CASSVANGEAFF.

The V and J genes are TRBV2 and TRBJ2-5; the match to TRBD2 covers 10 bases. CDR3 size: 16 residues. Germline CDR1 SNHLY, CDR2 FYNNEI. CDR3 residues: CARHAPLAGAGGGRYF. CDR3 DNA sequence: TGTGCACGACATGCACCGCTAGCGGGAGCGGGGGGGGGTCGGTACTTC. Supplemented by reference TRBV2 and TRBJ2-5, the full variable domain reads EPEVTQTPSHQVTQMGQEVILRCVPISNHLYFYWYRQILGQKVEFLVSFYNNEISEKSEIFDDQFSVERPDGSNFTLKIRSTKLEDSAMYFCARHAPLAGAGGGRYFGPGTRLLVL.

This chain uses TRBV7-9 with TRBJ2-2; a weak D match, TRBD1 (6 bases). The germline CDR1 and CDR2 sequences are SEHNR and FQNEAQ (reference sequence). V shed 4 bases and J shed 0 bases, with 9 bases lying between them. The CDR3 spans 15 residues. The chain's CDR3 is CASSSWTANTGELFF. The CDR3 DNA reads TGTGCCAGCAGCTCATGGACAGCGAACACCGGGGAGCTGTTTTTT.